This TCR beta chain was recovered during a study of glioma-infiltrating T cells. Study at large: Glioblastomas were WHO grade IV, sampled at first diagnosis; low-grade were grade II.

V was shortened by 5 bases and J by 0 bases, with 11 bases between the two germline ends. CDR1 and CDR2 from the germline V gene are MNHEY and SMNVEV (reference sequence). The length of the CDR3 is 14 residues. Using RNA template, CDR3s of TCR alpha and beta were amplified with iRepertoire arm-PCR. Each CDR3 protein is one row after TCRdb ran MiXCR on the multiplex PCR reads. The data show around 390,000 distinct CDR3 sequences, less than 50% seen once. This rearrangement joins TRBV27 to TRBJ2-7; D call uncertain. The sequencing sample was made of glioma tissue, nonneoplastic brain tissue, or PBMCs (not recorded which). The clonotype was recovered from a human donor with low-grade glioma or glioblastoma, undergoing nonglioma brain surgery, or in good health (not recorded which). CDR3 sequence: CASSLGLYSYEQYF. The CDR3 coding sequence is TGTGCCAGCAGTCTAGGGCTCTACTCCTACGAGCAGTACTTC.